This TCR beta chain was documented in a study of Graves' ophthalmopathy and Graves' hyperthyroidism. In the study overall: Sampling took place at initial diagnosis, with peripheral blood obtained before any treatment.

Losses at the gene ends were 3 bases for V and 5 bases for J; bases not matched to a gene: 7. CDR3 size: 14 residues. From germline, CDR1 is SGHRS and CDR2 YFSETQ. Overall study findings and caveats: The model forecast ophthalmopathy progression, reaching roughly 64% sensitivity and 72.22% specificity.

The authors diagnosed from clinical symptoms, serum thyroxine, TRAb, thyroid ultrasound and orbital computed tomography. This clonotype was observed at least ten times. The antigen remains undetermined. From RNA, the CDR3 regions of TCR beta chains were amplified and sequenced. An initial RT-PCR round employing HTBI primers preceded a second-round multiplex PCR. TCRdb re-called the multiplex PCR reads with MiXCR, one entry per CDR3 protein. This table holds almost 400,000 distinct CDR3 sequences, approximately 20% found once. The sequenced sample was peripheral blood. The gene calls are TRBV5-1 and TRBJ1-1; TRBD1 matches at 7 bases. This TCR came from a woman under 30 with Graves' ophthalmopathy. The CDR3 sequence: CASSSGDSRTEAFF. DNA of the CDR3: TGCGCCAGCAGCTCCGGGGACAGCCGAACTGAAGCTTTCTTT.